A selection of T cell receptor beta chains follows, all from one sample in a study of blood T cell repertoires in COVID-19. The repertoire was sequenced with immunoSEQ multiplex PCR; TCRdb's copy has only in-frame clones and lacks some. Altogether tens of thousands of clones are present, 75% to 95% being singletons, with the ten largest covering more than 9%. Sequences were obtained from peripheral blood. These receptor sequences come from a woman of 80 years or more with active COVID-19. The CDR3 runs from the conserved cysteine through the conserved F or W. Some rows mark clone size as missing; the rest say once, few, many or name a class of expanded clone.

TRBV18 NA CASSPPTGVFTEAFF
TRBV30 once CAWSVTGPGEQYF
TRBV3-1/TRBV3-2 NA CASSQQTDLRGTTGELFF
TRBV18 once CASSPEAAGNTIYF
TRBV2 NA CASRATAAVSTDTQYF
TRBV20-1 once CSASGLAGTENIQYF
TRBV30 NA CAWDRGMTRSDNSPLHF
TRBV6-1 NA CASSEGGVESHEQYF
TRBV7-9 NA CASSLGGTGGHPREAFF
TRBV7-2 NA CASSLSIAGGRETQYF
TRBV7-9 NA CASSLSGETQYF
TRBV7-2 NA CASSLVGEKLFF
TRBV10-3 few CAISQGADYEQYF
TRBV2 once CASSEESGGNQETQYF
TRBV7-8 NA CASSLGGQSTYEQYF
TRBV18 NA CASSPTSGGELFF
TRBV25-1 NA CASSEYPAGKQYF
TRBV28 NA CASTLAGGLQPQHF
TRBV12-5 NA CASGLSLSETQYF
TRBV28 NA CASSTTMDSYNEQFF
TRBV28 once CASKAGGNTDTQYF
TRBV24-1 NA CATSRGLNQPQHF
TRBV3-1/TRBV3-2 NA CASSQEVLAGSTDTQYF
TRBV11-2 NA CASSFGTSGFNEQFF
TRBV28 NA CASSPPTSLAYEQYF
TRBV7-9 NA CASSDPATNEKLFF